A single T cell receptor beta chain is shown here with its context. This clonotype occurred many times. This clone's antigen is unknown. Base-call qualities are not available, and no considerably larger clone is one nucleotide away. The record originates from a study of low-dose radiotherapy and immunotherapy resistance in tumors (dated by TCRdb to between 2022 and 2023). In the study overall: In Cohort 1, each fraction delivered 0.5 Gy every 2 weeks, and the prescribed total PTV dose was 6.5 Gy. Cyclophosphamide 200 mg/m2 was administered intravenously every two weeks, one day before each radiation and immunotherapy administration. Eight patients were included in the translational analysis, namely three from the first dose cohort plus the first five from the second dose cohort. Nivolumab and ipilimumab were both given intravenously, with nivolumab at a 240 mg flat dose every two weeks and ipilimumab at 1 mg/kg every six weeks. Patients in Cohort 2 were given 1 Gy per fraction every two weeks, for a total of 13 Gy across 26 weeks. Patients took aspirin 300 mg orally once daily for four cycles, starting on cycle 1 day 1. No randomization into treatment groups was done for the people taking part in the trial.

To make first-strand cDNA, Superscript III was used along with a set of TRAV- and TRBV-specific primers so that both the TCRalpha and TCRbeta chains were covered. TCRs were amplified with Phusion for approximately 21 PCR cycles, with a constant-region primer paired with the adapter attached to the V primers. Amplification of the isolated mRNA was done with the MessageAmp II aRNA Amplification Kit, which involved an approximately 16-hour in vitro transcription at 37 degrees C. The Dynabeads mRNA DIRECT Purification Kit was used to isolate mRNA for TCR sequencing. Indexed Illumina adapters were added in a second Phusion PCR of 20 to 25 cycles, and the PCR products were purified with AMPure XP beads. Deep sequencing of the TCRalpha and TCRbeta libraries was carried out on an Illumina MiniSeq instrument. On the authors' methods: Custom Perl scripts pooled TCR sequences encoding the same protein, removed out-of-frame sequences and computed each clonotype's abundance. TCR sequences supported by only a single read were excluded from analysis. The metrics used to describe the repertoires included Shannon entropy, Gini index, clonality, richness, and the frequency of TCRs shared between repertoires. Clones were called with MiXCR by TCRdb after fastp trimmed the public reads at Q25, and only in-frame beta chains were retained. Every distinct CDR3 protein forms one entry, paired with its most common genes and DNA. TCRdb, rather than the study authors, made the V and J calls. The sample yields nearly 95,000 distinct CDR3 sequences; 9.4% were counted once. The top ten clonotypes cover 0.95% to 1.3% of the sample.

What the time point label conveys for this sample: before trial treatment. The donors came from RACIN, which was a single-arm phase I dose-escalation trial that paired nivolumab and ipilimumab with aspirin, low-dose cyclophosphamide and low-dose radiotherapy. Patients were eligible if they had advanced solid tumors that were TIL-negative. The trim is 2 bases for V and 0 bases for J, with a gap of 11 bases between the germline ends. From cysteine to phenylalanine, the CDR3 is 16 amino acids long. The retained sequence is limited to the CDR3, 48 bases, with the frame set at the first base. The germline V gene (reference sequence) yields LNHDA for CDR1 and SQIVND for CDR2.

The sequence is built from TRBV19 and TRBJ2-4; the D gene cannot be resolved reliably. This sample comprised PBMCs, obtained before treatment. The receptor was derived from a male donor with prostate cancer. The CDR3 sequence is CASSIRLDLAKNIQYF. The nucleotide sequence is TGTGCCAGTAGTATAAGACTGGATCTAGCCAAAAACATTCAGTACTTC.